These T cell receptor beta chains were read from a single sample in a study of long-term antiretroviral therapy in people with HIV. Profiled with immunoSEQ multiplex PCR; TCRdb holds only in-frame clones, not every one. Of 20,000 to 25,000 clones listed, about 88% are singletons. The specimen was unsorted PBMCs, collected 0.6 years after starting antiretroviral therapy. Every receptor here comes from a man between 60 and 75 years old with HIV. CDR3s include the opening cysteine and the closing phenylalanine or tryptophan. The D gene is left open where the match is weak. Not every row has a clone size; where given, it reads once, few, many or a size class.

j_gene | d_gene | abundance | v_gene | CDR3nt | CDR3aa
TRBJ1-2 | NA | NA | TRBV28 | TGTGCCAGCAGTATCTCAGTGGATGGCTACACCTTC | CASSISVDGYTF
TRBJ2-7 | TRBD2 | NA | TRBV5-1 | TGCGCCAGCAGCATTGGGACTAGCGGTAACTCCTACGAGCAGTACTTC | CASSIGTSGNSYEQYF
TRBJ1-4 | NA | NA | TRBV30 | TGTGCCTGGGACCAGGGGTTTAATGAAAAACTGTTTTTT | CAWDQGFNEKLFF
TRBJ2-1 | TRBD2 | NA | TRBV5-4 | TGTGCCAGCAGCCCGACCTCTGCGGGAGGGTACAATGAGCAGTTCTTC | CASSPTSAGGYNEQFF
TRBJ2-3 | NA | NA | TRBV2 | TGTGCCGCGACGTGGGGGGCTGGAGATACGCAGTATTTT | CAATWGAGDTQYF
TRBJ2-5 | TRBD1 | NA | TRBV7-2 | TGTGCCAGTAGCGACAGGGGTAGTCGGGAGACCCAGTACTTC | CASSDRGSRETQYF
TRBJ2-1 | TRBD2 | NA | TRBV6-5 | TGTGCCAGCAGCTACACTAGCGGAAATTACAATGAGCAGTTCTTC | CASSYTSGNYNEQFF
TRBJ2-1 | TRBD1 | NA | TRBV19 | TGTGCCAGTAGTACCTCCCGGGACAGTGGTGAGCAGTTCTTC | CASSTSRDSGEQFF
TRBJ2-5 | NA | NA | TRBV30 | TGTGCCTGGAGTGTCCCCCGAACGGGAAACGGAGAGACCCAGTACTTC | CAWSVPRTGNGETQYF
TRBJ1-5 | NA | NA | TRBV6-1 | TGTGCCAGCAGTGAGAGGTATAGCAATCAGCCCCAGCATTTT | CASSERYSNQPQHF
TRBJ2-7 | NA | once | TRBV9 | TGTGCCAGCAGCTCATCTCCCGGGCACGAGCAGTACTTC | CASSSSPGHEQYF
TRBJ2-1 | TRBD2 | NA | TRBV28 | TGTGCCAGCAGTTTCCTTACACTAGCGGGGGGGCGTAATGAGCAGTTCTTC | CASSFLTLAGGRNEQFF
TRBJ2-1 | NA | NA | TRBV10-3 | TGTGCCATCACTGGCGGTAGCTCCTACAATGAGCAGTTCTTC | CAITGGSSYNEQFF